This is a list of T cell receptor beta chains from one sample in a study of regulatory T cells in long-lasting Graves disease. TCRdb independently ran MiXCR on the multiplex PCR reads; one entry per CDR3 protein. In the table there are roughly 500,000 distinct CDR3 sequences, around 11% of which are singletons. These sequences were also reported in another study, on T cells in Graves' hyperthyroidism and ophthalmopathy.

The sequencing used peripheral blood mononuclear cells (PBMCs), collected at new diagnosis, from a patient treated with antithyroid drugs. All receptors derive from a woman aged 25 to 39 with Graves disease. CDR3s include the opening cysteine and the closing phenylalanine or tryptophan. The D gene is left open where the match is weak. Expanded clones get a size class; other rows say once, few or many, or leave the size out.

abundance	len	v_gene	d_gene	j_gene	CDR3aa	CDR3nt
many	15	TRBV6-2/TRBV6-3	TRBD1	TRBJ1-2	CASSYPPGGSYGYTF	TGTGCCAGCAGTTACCCCCCAGGGGGCTCCTATGGCTACACCTTC
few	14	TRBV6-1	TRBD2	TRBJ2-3	CASSWTRVADTQYF	TGTGCCAGCAGCTGGACTAGAGTCGCAGATACGCAGTATTTT
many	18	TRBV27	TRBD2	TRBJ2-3	CASSRRRASGASTDTQYF	TGTGCCAGCAGTCGCCGGAGGGCTAGCGGGGCTAGCACAGATACGCAGTATTTT
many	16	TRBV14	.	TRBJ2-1	CASSPSRTGSYNEQFF	TGTGCCAGCAGCCCGTCGAGAACGGGGTCCTACAATGAGCAGTTCTTC
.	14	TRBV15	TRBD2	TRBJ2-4	CATSRETGRDIQYF	TGTGCCACCAGCAGAGAAACGGGGAGGGACATTCAGTACTTC
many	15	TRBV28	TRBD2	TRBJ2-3	CASSSPGLGTDTQYF	TGTGCCAGCAGTTCTCCGGGACTAGGCACAGATACGCAGTATTTT
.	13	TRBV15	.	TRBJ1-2	CATSINTNYGYTF	TGTGCCACCAGCATTAATACTAACTATGGCTACACCTTC
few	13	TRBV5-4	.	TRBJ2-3	CASRWSQTDTQYF	TGTGCCAGCAGATGGTCGCAGACAGATACGCAGTATTTT
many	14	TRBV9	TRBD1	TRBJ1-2	CASSGGTVPYGYTF	TGTGCCAGCAGCGGGGGGACAGTTCCCTATGGCTACACCTTC
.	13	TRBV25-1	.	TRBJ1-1	CASKSPLNTEAFF	TGTGCCAGCAAGTCCCCGCTGAACACTGAAGCTTTCTTT
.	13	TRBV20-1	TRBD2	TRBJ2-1	CSARAGGNDEQFF	TGCAGTGCTAGAGCGGGAGGTAATGATGAGCAGTTCTTC
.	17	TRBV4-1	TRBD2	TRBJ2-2	CASRPGLAGVNTGELFF	TGCGCCAGCCGCCCGGGACTAGCGGGAGTGAACACCGGGGAGCTGTTTTTT
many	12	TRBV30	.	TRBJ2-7	CAWSVPWGEQYF	TGTGCCTGGAGTGTACCGTGGGGCGAGCAGTACTTC
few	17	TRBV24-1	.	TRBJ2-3	CATSDSLGEVGTDTQYF	TGTGCCACCAGTGATTCCCTGGGGGAGGTGGGGACAGATACGCAGTATTTT
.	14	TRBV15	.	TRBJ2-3	CATSRDLAADTQYF	TGTGCCACCAGCAGAGATCTGGCCGCGGATACGCAGTATTTT
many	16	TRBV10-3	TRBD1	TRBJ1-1	CAISAQGARGNTEAFF	TGTGCCATCAGTGCACAGGGGGCAAGGGGGAACACTGAAGCTTTCTTT
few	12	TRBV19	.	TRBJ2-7	CASFAGAGEQYF	TGTGCCAGTTTCGCAGGCGCCGGCGAGCAGTACTTC
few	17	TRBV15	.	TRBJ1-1	CATSTTPTGMANTEAFF	TGTGCCACCAGCACCACCCCGACAGGTATGGCGAACACTGAAGCTTTCTTT